Reported below is one T cell receptor (beta chain). Its antigen remains unidentified. This entry is derived from a study of OX40 agonist ivuxolimab in advanced cancers. Study-level points and caveats: Clones of CD4+ and CD8+ blood T cells grew by week 6 at doses of 0.1 to 3.0 mg/kg. The expanded peripheral T cells' antigen specificity was not determined.

Generated by immunoSEQ multiplex PCR, the TCRdb table keeps only in-frame clones and is missing some. The table includes 8,500 to 13,000 clones, around 80% detected once. CDR3 length: 13 amino acids. Per germline, CDR1 PRHDT and CDR2 FYEKMQ (reference sequence). The V end lost 3 bases, the J end lost 4 bases, and 7 bases lay between the germline ends. The clonotype comes from an adult with an advanced solid tumor such as melanoma, head and neck, liver or kidney cancer. The chain recombines TRBV13 with TRBJ1-5; tentative D call: TRBD1 (6 bases). The sample here was CD4+ or CD8+ T cells sorted from blood, taken in a trial of the OX40 agonist ivuxolimab. The CDR3 sequence: CASSLRGNQPQHF. The CDR3 DNA is TGTGCCAGCAGCTTGAGGGGGAATCAGCCCCAGCATTTT. Based on the CDR3 plus reference TRBV13 and TRBJ1-5, the full variable domain is AAGVIQSPRHLIKEKRETATLKCYPIPRHDTVYWYQQGPGQDPQFLISFYEKMQSDKGSIPDRFSAQQFSDYHSELNMSSLELGDSALYFCASSLRGNQPQHFGDGTRLSIL.